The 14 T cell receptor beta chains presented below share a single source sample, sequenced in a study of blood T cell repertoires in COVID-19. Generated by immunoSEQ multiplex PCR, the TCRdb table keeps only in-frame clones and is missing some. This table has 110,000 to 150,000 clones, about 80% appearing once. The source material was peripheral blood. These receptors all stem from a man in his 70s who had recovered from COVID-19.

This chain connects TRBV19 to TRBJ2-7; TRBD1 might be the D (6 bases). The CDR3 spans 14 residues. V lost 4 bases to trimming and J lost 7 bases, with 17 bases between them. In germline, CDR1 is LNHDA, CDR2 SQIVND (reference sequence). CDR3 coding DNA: TGTGCCAGTAGTAATCAGGACTCGAGGGGGGAGCAGTACTTC. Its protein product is CASSNQDSRGEQYF.

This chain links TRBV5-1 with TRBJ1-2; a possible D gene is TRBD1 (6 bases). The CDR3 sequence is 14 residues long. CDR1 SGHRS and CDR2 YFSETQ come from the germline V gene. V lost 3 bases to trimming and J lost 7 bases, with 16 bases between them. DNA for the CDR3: TGCGCCAGCAGCTCCGGACAGCTAACGGGTGGCTACACCTTC. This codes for CASSSGQLTGGYTF.

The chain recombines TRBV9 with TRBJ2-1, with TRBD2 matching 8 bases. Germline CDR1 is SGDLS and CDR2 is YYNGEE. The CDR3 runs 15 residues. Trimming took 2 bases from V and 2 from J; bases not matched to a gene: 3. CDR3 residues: CASSVSGITYNEQFF. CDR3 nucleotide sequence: TGTGCCAGCAGCGTTAGCGGGATAACCTACAATGAGCAGTTCTTC. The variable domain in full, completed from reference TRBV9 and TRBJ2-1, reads DSGVTQTPKHLITATGQRVTLRCSPRSGDLSVYWYQQSLDQGLQFLIQYYNGEERAKGNILERFSAQQFPDLHSELNLSSLELGDSALYFCASSVSGITYNEQFFGPGTRLTVL.

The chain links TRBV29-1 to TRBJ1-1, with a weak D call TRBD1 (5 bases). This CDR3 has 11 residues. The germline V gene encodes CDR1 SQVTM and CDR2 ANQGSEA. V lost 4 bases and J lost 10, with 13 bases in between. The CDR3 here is CSVVRGWGAFF. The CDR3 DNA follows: TGCAGCGTTGTCCGGGGGTGGGGAGCTTTCTTT. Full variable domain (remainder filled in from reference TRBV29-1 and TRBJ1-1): SAVISQKPSRDICQRGTSLTIQCQVDSQVTMMFWYRQQPGQSLTLIATANQGSEATYESGFVIDKFPISRPNLTFSTLTVSNMSPEDSSIYLCSVVRGWGAFFGQGTRLTVV.

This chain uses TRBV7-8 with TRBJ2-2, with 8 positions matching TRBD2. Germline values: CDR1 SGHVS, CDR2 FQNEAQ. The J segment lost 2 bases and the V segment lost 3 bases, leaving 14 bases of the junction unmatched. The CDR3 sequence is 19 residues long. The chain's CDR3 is CASSFPNILAGTNTGELFF. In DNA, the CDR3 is TGTGCCAGCAGCTTCCCGAATATTCTAGCGGGCACAAACACCGGGGAGCTGTTTTTT.

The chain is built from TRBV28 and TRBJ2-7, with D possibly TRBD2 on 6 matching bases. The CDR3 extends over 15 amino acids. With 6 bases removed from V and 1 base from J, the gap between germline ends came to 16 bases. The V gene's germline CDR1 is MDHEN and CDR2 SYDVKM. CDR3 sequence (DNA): TGTGCCAGCAGCCCAAACGGGGGAGGTTCCTACGAGCAGTACTTC. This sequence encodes CASSPNGGGSYEQYF. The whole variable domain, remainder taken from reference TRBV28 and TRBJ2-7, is DVKVTQSSRYLVKRTGEKVFLECVQDMDHENMFWYRQDPGLGLRLIYFSYDVKMKEKGDIPEGYSVSREKKERFSLILESASTNQTSMYLCASSPNGGGSYEQYFGPGTRLTVT.

Written as DNA, the CDR3 is TGTGCCAGCAGCTTAGCCCGTACAGAGGGTACTGAAGCTTTCTTT. This codes for CASSLARTEGTEAFF. This chain connects TRBV7-9 to TRBJ1-1, with D unclear. The CDR3 runs to 15 residues. V was shortened by 0 bases and J by 5 bases, with 13 bases between the two germline ends. Germline lookup yields CDR1 SEHNR and CDR2 FQNEAQ (reference sequence).

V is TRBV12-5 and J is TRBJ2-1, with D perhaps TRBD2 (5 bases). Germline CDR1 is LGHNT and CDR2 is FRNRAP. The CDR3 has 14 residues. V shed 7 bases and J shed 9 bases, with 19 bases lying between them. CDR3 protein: CASALLGPLGEQFF. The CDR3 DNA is TGTGCTAGTGCCCTACTAGGGCCCCTGGGTGAGCAGTTCTTC.

The CDR3 here is CASSSLAGPAGETQYF. The CDR3 region has the DNA TGTGCCAGCAGCTCCCTAGCGGGACCGGCGGGAGAGACCCAGTACTTC. The chain is built from TRBV3-1 (or the pseudogene TRBV3-2) and TRBJ2-5, with 9 bases aligning to TRBD2. J was trimmed by 4 bases and V by 5 bases; bases with no gene match: 11. The CDR3 covers 16 residues. CDR1 is LGHDT and CDR2 is YNNKEL in the germline V gene (reference sequence).

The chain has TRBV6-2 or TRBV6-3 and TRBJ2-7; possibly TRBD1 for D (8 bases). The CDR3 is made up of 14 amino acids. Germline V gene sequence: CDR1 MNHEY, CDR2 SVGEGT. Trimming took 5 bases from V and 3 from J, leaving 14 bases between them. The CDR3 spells CASSATGGVYEQYF. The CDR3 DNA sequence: TGTGCCAGCAGTGCTACAGGGGGGGTCTACGAGCAGTACTTC.

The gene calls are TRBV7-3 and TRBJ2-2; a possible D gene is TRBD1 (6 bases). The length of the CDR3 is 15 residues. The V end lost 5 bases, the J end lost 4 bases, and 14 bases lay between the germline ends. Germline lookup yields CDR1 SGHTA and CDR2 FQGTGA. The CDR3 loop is CASSVQGLITGELFF. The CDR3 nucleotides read TGTGCCAGCAGCGTACAGGGCTTGATCACCGGGGAGCTGTTTTTT.

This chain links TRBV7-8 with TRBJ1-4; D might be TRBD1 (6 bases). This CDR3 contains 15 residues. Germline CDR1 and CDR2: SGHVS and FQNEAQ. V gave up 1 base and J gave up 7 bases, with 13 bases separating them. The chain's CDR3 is CASSLEGRGGEKLFF. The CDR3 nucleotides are TGTGCCAGCAGCTTAGAGGGCAGGGGTGGTGAAAAACTGTTTTTT. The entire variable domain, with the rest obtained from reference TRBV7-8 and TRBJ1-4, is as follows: GAGVSQSPRYKVAKRGQDVALRCDPISGHVSLFWYQQALGQGPEFLTYFQNEAQLDKSGLPSDRFFAERPEGSVSTLKIQRTQQEDSAVYLCASSLEGRGGEKLFFGSGTQLSVL.

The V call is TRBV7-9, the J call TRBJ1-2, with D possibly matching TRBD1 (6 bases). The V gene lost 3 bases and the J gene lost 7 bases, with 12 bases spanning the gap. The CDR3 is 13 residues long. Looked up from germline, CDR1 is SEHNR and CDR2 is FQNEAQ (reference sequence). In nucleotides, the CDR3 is TGTGCCAGCAGCTTGTCGGACAGAGGTGGCTACACCTTC. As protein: CASSLSDRGGYTF.

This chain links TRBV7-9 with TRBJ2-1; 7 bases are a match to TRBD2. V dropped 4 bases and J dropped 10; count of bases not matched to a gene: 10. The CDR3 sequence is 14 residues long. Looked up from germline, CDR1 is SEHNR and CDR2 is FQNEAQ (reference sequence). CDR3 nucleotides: TGTGCCAGCAGCTCCTCAGGGACTATACAAGAGCAGTTCTTC. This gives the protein CASSSSGTIQEQFF.